The source of this T cell receptor (beta chain) is a study of glioma-infiltrating T cells after dendritic cell vaccination. The data were produced by immunoSEQ multiplex PCR, yet TCRdb's version contains in-frame clones alone and is incomplete. Of fewer than 85,000 clones listed, 70% to 90% are singletons. V lost 2 bases and J lost 10, with 14 bases in between. The CDR3 loop spans 13 amino acids. CDR1 and CDR2 from the germline V gene are MDHEN and SYDVKM. This chain uses TRBV28 with TRBJ1-2; D is uncertain. The receptor comes from a human donor with glioblastoma. Sequenced here: blood, sampled before dendritic cell vaccination. For the CDR3, the DNA is TGTGCCAGCAGTTTAGGTAGTTTTAACCTCTACACCTTC. This translates into CASSLGSFNLYTF.